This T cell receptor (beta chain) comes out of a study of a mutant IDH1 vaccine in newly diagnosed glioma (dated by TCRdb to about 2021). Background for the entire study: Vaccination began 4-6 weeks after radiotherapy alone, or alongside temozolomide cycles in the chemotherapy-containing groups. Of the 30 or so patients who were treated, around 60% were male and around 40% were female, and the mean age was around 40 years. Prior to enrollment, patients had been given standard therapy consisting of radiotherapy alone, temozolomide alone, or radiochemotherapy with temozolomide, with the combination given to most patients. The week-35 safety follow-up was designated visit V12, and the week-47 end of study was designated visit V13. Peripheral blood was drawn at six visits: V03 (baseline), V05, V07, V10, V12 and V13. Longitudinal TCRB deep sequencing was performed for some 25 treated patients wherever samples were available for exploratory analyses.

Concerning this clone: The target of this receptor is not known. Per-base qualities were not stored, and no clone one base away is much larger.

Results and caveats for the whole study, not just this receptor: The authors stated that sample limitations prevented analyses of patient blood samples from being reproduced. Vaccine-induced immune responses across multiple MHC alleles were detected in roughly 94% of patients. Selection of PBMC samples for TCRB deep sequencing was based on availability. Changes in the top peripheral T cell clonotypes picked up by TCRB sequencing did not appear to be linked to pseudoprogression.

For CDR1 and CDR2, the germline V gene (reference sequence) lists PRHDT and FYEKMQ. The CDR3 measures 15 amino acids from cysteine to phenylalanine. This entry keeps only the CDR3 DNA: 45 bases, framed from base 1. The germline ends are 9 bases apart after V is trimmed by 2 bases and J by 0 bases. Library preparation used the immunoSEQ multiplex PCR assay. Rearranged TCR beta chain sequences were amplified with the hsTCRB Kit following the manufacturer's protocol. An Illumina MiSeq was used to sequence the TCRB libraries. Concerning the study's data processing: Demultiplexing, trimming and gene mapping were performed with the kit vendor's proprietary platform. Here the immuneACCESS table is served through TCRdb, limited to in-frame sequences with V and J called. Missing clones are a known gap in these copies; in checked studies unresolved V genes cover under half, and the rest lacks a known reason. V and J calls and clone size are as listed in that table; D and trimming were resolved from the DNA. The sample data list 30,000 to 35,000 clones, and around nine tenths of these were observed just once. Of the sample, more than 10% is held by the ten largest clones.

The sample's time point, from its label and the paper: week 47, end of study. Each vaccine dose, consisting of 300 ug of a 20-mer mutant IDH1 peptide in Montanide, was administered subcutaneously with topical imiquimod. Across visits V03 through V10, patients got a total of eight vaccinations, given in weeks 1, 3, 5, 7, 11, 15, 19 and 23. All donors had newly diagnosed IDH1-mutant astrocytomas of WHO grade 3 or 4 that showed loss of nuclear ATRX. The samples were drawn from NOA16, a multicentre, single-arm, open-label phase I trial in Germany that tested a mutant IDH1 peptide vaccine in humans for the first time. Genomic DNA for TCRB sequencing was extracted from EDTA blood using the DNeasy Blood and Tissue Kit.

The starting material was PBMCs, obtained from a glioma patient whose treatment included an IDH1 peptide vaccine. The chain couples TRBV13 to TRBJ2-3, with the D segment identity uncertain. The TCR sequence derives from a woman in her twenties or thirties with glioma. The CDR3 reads CASSLKGASTDTQYF. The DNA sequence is TGTGCCAGCAGCTTAAAGGGTGCTAGCACAGATACGCAGTATTTT.